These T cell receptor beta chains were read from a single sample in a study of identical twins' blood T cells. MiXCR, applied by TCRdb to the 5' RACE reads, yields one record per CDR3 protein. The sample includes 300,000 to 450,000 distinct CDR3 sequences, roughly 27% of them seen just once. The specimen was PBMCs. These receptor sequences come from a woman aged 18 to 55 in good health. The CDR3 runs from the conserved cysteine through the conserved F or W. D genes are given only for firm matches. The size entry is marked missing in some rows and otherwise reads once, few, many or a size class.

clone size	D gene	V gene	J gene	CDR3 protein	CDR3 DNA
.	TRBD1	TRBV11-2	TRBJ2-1	CASSFVRGRAYWNEQFF	TGTGCCAGCAGCTTCGTCAGGGGGCGAGCATATTGGAATGAGCAGTTCTTC
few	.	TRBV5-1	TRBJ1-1	CASSLDGVRTEAFF	TGCGCCAGCAGCTTGGATGGGGTAAGGACTGAAGCTTTCTTT
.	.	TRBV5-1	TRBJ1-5	CASRSDVWGGQSQHF	TGCGCCAGCAGGAGTGATGTCTGGGGTGGACAGTCCCAGCATTTT
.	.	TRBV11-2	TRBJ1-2	CASSLDTGTRGYTF	TGTGCCAGCAGCTTGGATACAGGGACACGGGGCTACACCTTC
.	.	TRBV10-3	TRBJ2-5	CAISFSEGTQYF	TGTGCCATCAGTTTCAGCGAGGGGACCCAGTACTTC
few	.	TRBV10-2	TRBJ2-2	CASSESARTAGELFF	TGCGCCAGCAGTGAGTCTGCGAGGACAGCCGGGGAGCTGTTTTTT
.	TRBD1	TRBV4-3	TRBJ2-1	CASSQERTGAYNEQFF	TGCGCCAGCAGCCAAGAGAGGACAGGGGCCTACAATGAGCAGTTCTTC
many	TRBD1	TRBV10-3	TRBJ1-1	CAITQGETNTEAFF	TGTGCCATCACACAGGGGGAAACTAACACTGAAGCTTTCTTT
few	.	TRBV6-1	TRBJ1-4	CASSEGTLNEKLFF	TGTGCCAGCAGTGAAGGGACGTTAAATGAAAAACTGTTTTTT
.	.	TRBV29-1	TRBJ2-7	CSVEAGSSYEQYF	TGCAGCGTTGAAGCAGGGTCGAGCTACGAGCAGTACTTC
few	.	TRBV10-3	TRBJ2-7	CAISAQTYEQYF	TGTGCCATCAGCGCCCAGACCTACGAGCAGTACTTC
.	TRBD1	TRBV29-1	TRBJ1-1	CSVLDRGGPILIF	TGCAGCGTTTTGGACAGGGGGGGCCCAATTCTGATCTTT